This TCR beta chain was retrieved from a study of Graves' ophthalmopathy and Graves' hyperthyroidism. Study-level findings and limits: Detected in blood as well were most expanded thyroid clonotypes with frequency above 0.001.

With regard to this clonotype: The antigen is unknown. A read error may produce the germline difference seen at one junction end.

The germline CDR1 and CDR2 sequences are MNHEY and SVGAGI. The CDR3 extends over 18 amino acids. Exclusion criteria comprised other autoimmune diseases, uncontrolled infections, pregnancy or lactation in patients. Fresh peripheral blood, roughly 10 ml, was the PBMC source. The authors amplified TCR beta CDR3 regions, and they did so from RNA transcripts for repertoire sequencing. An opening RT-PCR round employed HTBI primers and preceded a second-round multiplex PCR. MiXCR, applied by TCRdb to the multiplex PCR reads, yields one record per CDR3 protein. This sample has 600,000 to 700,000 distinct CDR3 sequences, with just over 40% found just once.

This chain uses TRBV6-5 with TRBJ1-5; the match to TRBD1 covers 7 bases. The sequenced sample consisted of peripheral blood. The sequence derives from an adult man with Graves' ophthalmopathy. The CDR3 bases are TGTGCCAGCAGTTCGACCTATCGGGACAGCTACATCAATCGGCCCCAGCATTTT. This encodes CASSSTYRDSYINRPQHF.